This T cell receptor (beta chain) was observed in a study of blood T cell repertoires in COVID-19. Looking at the study overall: Acute-phase and convalescent COVID-19 samples originated in the United States, Italy and Spain. Nucleic acid was either cDNA or gDNA, and it came from T cells, B-cell-depleted T cells, or PBMCs.

V shed 4 bases and J 2 bases; nucleotides not matched to a gene: 11. The CDR3 totals 17 residues. The germline V gene has CDR1 KGHSH and CDR2 LQKENI. Original analysis: Amplification of reference gene primers was used by the study to estimate nucleated cell counts. The assay was immunoSEQ multiplex PCR, and TCRdb's table has in-frame clones only and misses some. From that table come the V and J calls and clone size; the DNA was used to work out D and trimming. Among 90,000 to 120,000 clones listed, more than 70% were seen once. Input material: peripheral blood. The chain combines TRBV18 with TRBJ1-5, with 7 positions matching TRBD1. The receptor's source is a middle-aged man with active or convalescent COVID-19. CDR3 DNA sequence: TGTGCCAGCTCACTAAACAAACAGGGGTTAGGCAATCAGCCCCAGCATTTT. It is translated as CASSLNKQGLGNQPQHF.